This passage covers 25 T cell receptor beta chains from one sample sequenced in a study of T cells in women clearing cervical HPV infection. Measured with immunoSEQ multiplex PCR; TCRdb has only the in-frame clones, and not every one. The sample has tens of thousands of clones. The sample comprised blood buffy coat. These receptors all stem from a woman aged 18 to 75 with a cervical HPV16 infection that either progressed to CIN3+ or cleared (not recorded which).

CDR3 bases read: TGTGCCAGTAGTAAAGGGGCAGGGGCGAACTACGAG. Translation gives CASSKGAGANYE. Given in full, the CDR3 is CASSKGAGANYEQYF. The V gene is TRBV19, the J gene TRBJ2-7; D is possibly TRBD1 (6 bases). The read is 3 residues too short to cover the CDR3 end, so that end is filled in from the germline J gene. The CDR3 runs to 15 residues. CDR1 and CDR2 from the germline V gene are LNHDA and SQIVND (reference sequence). Trimming removed 4 bases at V and 3 bases at J, with 16 bases between.

Comment on this clone: One end of the junction fails to match germline, which may point to a read error. The read gets to within 3 residues of the CDR3 end, and the germline J gene fills in the rest. The rearrangement uses TRBV20-1 and TRBJ2-3, with TRBD1 as a possible D gene (6 bases). CDR3 length: 15 amino acids. CDR1 is DFQATT, CDR2 SNEGSKA, per germline (reference sequence). The CDR3 DNA, read in part, is TGCAGTGCTAGGCAAACAGGGATTTCGGCAGAGACG. This gives the protein CSARQTGISAET. The CDR3 in its entirety is CSARQTGISAETQYF.

With regard to this clone: The missing CDR3 end, 3 residues past where the read stops, is filled in from the germline J gene. The chain has TRBV20-1 and TRBJ1-2, with TRBD1 identical over 7 bases. This CDR3 has 14 residues. Losses at the gene ends were 5 bases for V and 3 bases for J; bases not matched to a gene: 9. The germline V gene encodes CDR1 DFQATT and CDR2 SNEGSKA (reference sequence). The CDR3 is CSAVLPTGDYGYTF. The CDR3 DNA, read in part, is TGCAGTGCTGTCCTCCCTACAGGGGACTATGGC.

Remarks on this clone: The CDR3 is cut off 3 residues early in the read; its end comes from the germline J gene. The chain joins TRBV20-1 to TRBJ1-5; D perhaps matches TRBD1 (6 bases). Germline-derived CDR1 and CDR2 are DFQATT and SNEGSKA (reference sequence). There are 15 residues in the CDR3. V was pared by 0 bases and J by 4 bases, with 13 bases between. The CDR3 sequence: CSARDSGGTNQPQHF. The sequenced part of the CDR3 DNA is TGCAGTGCTAGAGATTCGGGGGGCACGAATCAGCCC.

Turning to this clone: The CDR3 goes on 3 residues after the read ends, and that part is filled in from the germline J gene. J is TRBJ2-3 and V is TRBV7-8; unclear D gene. Germline CDR1 SGHVS, CDR2 FQNEAQ. CDR3 size: 14 residues. V shed 1 base and J shed 5 bases, with 10 bases lying between them. The CDR3 loop reads CASSLDPGEDTQYF. The CDR3 bases that were read are TGTGCCAGCAGCTTAGATCCGGGTGAAGATACG.

On this clone itself: The read falls 3 residues short of the CDR3 end, and the missing part is taken from the germline J gene. J is TRBJ2-1 and V is TRBV29-1; the match to TRBD2 covers 15 bases. Germline V gene lookup returns CDR1 SQVTM and CDR2 ANQGSEA. The CDR3 runs to 15 residues. V lost 6 bases and J lost 5; bases outside the gene matches: 5. This CDR3 is CSVLWTSGGDNEQFF. Incomplete CDR3 DNA: TGCAGCGTCCTCTGGACTAGCGGGGGGGACAATGAG.

Worth noting for this clone: Read coverage stops 3 residues before the CDR3 terminus; the germline J gene supplies the remainder. J is TRBJ2-1 and V is TRBV20-1; 12 bases are shared with TRBD2. This CDR3 is 15 amino acids long. CDR1 and CDR2 from the germline V gene are DFQATT and SNEGSKA (reference sequence). The V gene end was trimmed by 3 bases and the J gene end by 9 bases; junction bases not matched to a gene: 9. The covered CDR3 bases are TGCAGTGCTAGGTCTGCTAGCGGGAGGGGGAGTGAG. Encoded protein: CSARSASGRGSE. The CDR3 reads in full as CSARSASGRGSEQFF.

On this clone itself: One end of the junction is discordant with germline, which a read error may explain. The read ends 3 residues early relative to the CDR3; the germline J gene fills the gap. The genes are TRBV4-2 and TRBJ2-5; a possible D gene is TRBD2 (5 bases). The CDR3 length is 15 residues. In germline, CDR1 is LGHNA, CDR2 YNFKEQ. CDR3 in amino acids: CASSQDRQRQGTQYF. The CDR3 bases that were read are TGTGCCAGCAGCCAAGATAGGCAGCGGCAAGGGACC.

On this clone itself: The read terminates 3 residues before the CDR3 end, so the remaining end is supplied by the germline J gene. The genes are TRBV13 and TRBJ2-3; 7 nucleotides match TRBD2. The CDR3 is 15 amino acids. Germline V gene data show CDR1 as PRHDT and CDR2 as FYEKMQ (reference sequence). Here the CDR3 reads CASSTILANQETQYF. The sequenced part of the CDR3 DNA is TGTGCCAGCAGCACTATACTAGCGAACCAAGAGACG. The full variable domain, with the rest looked up from reference TRBV13 and TRBJ2-3, is AAGVIQSPRHLIKEKRETATLKCYPIPRHDTVYWYQQGPGQDPQFLISFYEKMQSDKGSIPDRFSAQQFSDYHSELNMSSLELGDSALYFCASSTILANQETQYFGPGTRLTVL.

Remarks on this clone: The sequenced fragment ends 3 residues before the CDR3 boundary, so the rest is inferred from the germline J gene. V and J are TRBV7-2 and TRBJ1-5; 10 positions match TRBD1. This CDR3 is built from 14 residues. Germline lookup yields CDR1 SGHTA and CDR2 FQGNSA. The V segment lost 6 bases and the J segment 5 bases; nucleotides outside the gene matches: 4. The CDR3 is CASSPGTGDQPQHF. The part of the CDR3 DNA that was read is TGTGCCAGCAGTCCGGGGACAGGGGATCAGCCC.

On this clone itself: The CDR3 extends 3 residues past the end of the read, so its final part is completed from the germline J gene. The chain links TRBV6-2 or TRBV6-3 to TRBJ2-3, with D hard to call. Germline CDR1 reads MNHEY; CDR2 reads SVGEGT. The V end lost 1 base, the J end lost 2 bases, and 13 bases lay between the germline ends. The CDR3 totals 16 residues. The CDR3 region is CASSYFGGAFTDTQYF. CDR3 bases read: TGTGCCAGCAGTTACTTTGGCGGCGCCTTCACAGATACG.

To note about this clone: The read terminates 3 residues ahead of where the CDR3 ends, so the germline J gene completes it. The V call is TRBV14, the J call TRBJ2-2; TRBD1 agrees at 8 bases. Germline V CDR1 and CDR2: SGHDN, FVKESK. The CDR3 has 14 amino acids. The covered CDR3 bases are TGTGCCAGCAGCCGGACAGGGTTTAATGAAAAG. This translates into CASSRTGFNEK. From start to end, the CDR3 is CASSRTGFNEKLFF.

Of note for this clone: The CDR3 is cut off 3 residues early in the read; its end comes from the germline J gene. The chain couples TRBV19 to TRBJ2-2, with TRBD1 identical over 7 bases. The CDR3 sequence is 14 residues long. Germline lookup yields CDR1 LNHDA and CDR2 SQIVND (reference sequence). The CDR3 loop is CASRETGKFEKLFF. CDR3 DNA (partial): TGTGCCAGTAGGGAGACAGGGAAGTTTGAAAAG.

Remarks on this clone: The read ends 3 residues before the CDR3 terminus; that terminus is restored from the germline J gene. The rearrangement joins TRBV18 to TRBJ2-3; TRBD1 aligns across 8 bases. V dropped 6 bases and J dropped 0; count of bases not matched to a gene: 14. From germline, CDR1 is KGHSH and CDR2 LQKENI. CDR3 length: 18 residues. The covered CDR3 bases are TGTGCCAGCTCCCAGAACATCCCGACAGGGGCTAGCACAGATACG. Residues: CASSQNIPTGASTDT. The full CDR3 protein reads CASSQNIPTGASTDTQYF. Full variable domain (outside the CDR3, taken from reference TRBV18 and TRBJ2-3): NAGVMQNPRHLVRRRGQEARLRCSPMKGHSHVYWYRQLPEEGLKFMVYLQKENIIDESGMPKERFSAEFPKEGPSILRIQQVVRGDSAAYFCASSQNIPTGASTDTQYFGPGTRLTVL.

On this clone itself: The CDR3 end is not reached by the read, which stops 3 residues before it; the germline J gene fills it in. V is TRBV27 and J is TRBJ2-1; 8 bases align to TRBD1. Per the germline V gene, CDR1 is MNHEY and CDR2 is SMNVEV (reference sequence). The V and J ends lost 3 bases and 9 bases, in that order; junction bases with no gene match: 4. The CDR3 totals 13 residues. The CDR3 is CASSFSRGREQFF. Incomplete CDR3 DNA: TGTGCCAGCAGTTTCTCCAGGGGGCGTGAG.

To note about this clone: The read stops 3 residues short of the end of the CDR3; the missing end is completed from the germline J gene. This chain uses TRBV18 with TRBJ1-5, with 7 bases fitting TRBD1. V lost 6 bases, J lost 5 bases, and 10 bases stayed unmatched. In germline, CDR1 is KGHSH, CDR2 LQKENI. This CDR3 spans 15 amino acids. CDR3 residues: CASSSSTGTDQPQHF. CDR3 DNA (partial): TGTGCCAGCTCTTCAAGCACCGGGACAGATCAGCCC. Based on the CDR3 plus reference TRBV18 and TRBJ1-5, the full variable domain is NAGVMQNPRHLVRRRGQEARLRCSPMKGHSHVYWYRQLPEEGLKFMVYLQKENIIDESGMPKERFSAEFPKEGPSILRIQQVVRGDSAAYFCASSSSTGTDQPQHFGDGTRLSIL.

Comments on this clone: The read comes to an end 3 residues before the CDR3 does, leaving the germline J gene to fill in the end. This sample includes further DNA sequences coding for the same CDR3. This sequence joins TRBV4-1 and TRBJ1-3; the match to TRBD1 covers 8 bases. The germline gives CDR1 MGHRA, CDR2 YSYEKL. V trimming: 0 bases; J trimming: 3 bases; junction bases outside the gene matches: 7. The CDR3 is 17 residues long. CDR3 DNA (partial): TGCGCCAGCAGCCAAGATCGGCGGGACAGGATTGGAAACACC. Translating it yields CASSQDRRDRIGNT. The CDR3 in full is CASSQDRRDRIGNTIYF.

About this clone: The CDR3 goes on 3 residues after the read ends, and that part is filled in from the germline J gene. The chain uses TRBV19 and TRBJ2-3; TRBD2 matches at 10 bases. The CDR3 covers 14 residues. The junction had 0 bases not matched to a gene; V was cut back by 6 bases and J by 0 bases. Germline lookup yields CDR1 LNHDA and CDR2 SQIVND (reference sequence). CDR3 DNA (partial): TGTGCCAGTAGGACTAGCGGGAGCACAGATACG. It codes for CASRTSGSTDT. The whole CDR3 is CASRTSGSTDTQYF.

For this clone: From the germline J gene comes the end of the CDR3, since the read stops 3 residues before it. The chain uses TRBV30 and TRBJ2-1; no clear D gene. The V gene lost 2 bases and the J gene lost 5 bases, with 16 bases spanning the gap. This CDR3 has 15 amino acids. Germline V CDR1 and CDR2: GTSNPN, SVGIG (reference sequence). CDR3 region: CAWSLGLSANNEQFF. CDR3 DNA (partial): TGTGCCTGGAGTCTAGGCCTGTCGGCGAACAATGAG.

With respect to this clone: The read stops 3 residues short of the end of the CDR3; the missing end is completed from the germline J gene. The chain has TRBV6-2 or TRBV6-3 and TRBJ2-3, with TRBD2 identical over 8 bases. V was pared by 6 bases and J by 5 bases, with 13 bases of the junction left unmatched. The germline CDR1 and CDR2 sequences are MNHEY and SVGEGT. This CDR3 has 16 amino acids. CDR3 DNA (partial): TGTGCCAGCAGCCTCGGGGTAGCGGGACCGGGAGATACG. Translating gives CASSLGVAGPGDT. The full-length CDR3 reads as CASSLGVAGPGDTQYF.

Comment on this clone: The CDR3 end falls 3 residues outside the read, so it is completed with the germline J gene. The chain is built from TRBV10-3 and TRBJ1-1; 7 bases line up with TRBD1. The CDR3 consists of 14 residues. Unmatched junction bases numbered 3, after V lost 1 base and J lost 4 bases. Looked up from germline, CDR1 is ENHRY and CDR2 is SYGVKD. CDR3 DNA (partial): TGTGCCATCAGTGAGTTTTGGACAGGCACTGAA. Translating gives CAISEFWTGTE. The whole CDR3 is CAISEFWTGTEAFF.

Notes on this clone: Read coverage stops 3 residues before the CDR3 terminus; the germline J gene supplies the remainder. The V gene is TRBV20-1, the J gene TRBJ1-2; D is perhaps TRBD1 (5 bases). CDR3 length equals 13 residues. Germline CDR1 DFQATT, CDR2 SNEGSKA (reference sequence). The V and J ends lost 5 bases and 4 bases respectively, with 14 bases between them. The part of the CDR3 DNA that was read is TGCAGTGCTCCCCACCGCAGGGCCTATGGC. It codes for CSAPHRRAYG. The CDR3, in full, reads CSAPHRRAYGYTF.

The CDR3 bases that were read are TGCAGCGTTGAAACAGGGAGCTCTGGGGCCAACGTC. It encodes CSVETGSSGANV. The whole CDR3 region reads CSVETGSSGANVLTF. The chain employs TRBV29-1 and TRBJ2-6, with D perhaps matching TRBD1 (6 bases). The read gets to within 3 residues of the CDR3 end, and the germline J gene fills in the rest. Trimming stripped 2 bases from V and 0 bases from J, with 8 bases between. This CDR3 comprises 15 residues. CDR1 and CDR2 from the germline V gene are SQVTM and ANQGSEA.

Note on this clone: Compared with germline, one end of the junction differs, possibly owing to a read error. The read ends 3 residues early relative to the CDR3; the germline J gene fills the gap. This sample also contains other DNA sequences that code for the same CDR3. The chain uses TRBV5-3 and TRBJ1-3, with TRBD1 matching over 11 bases. TRBV5-3 is known as an ORF, though its function is uncertain. This CDR3 contains 16 residues. This CDR3 reads CARSCDGQGAGNTIYF. The CDR3 DNA, read in part, is TGTGCCAGAAGCTGCGATGGACAGGGGGCTGGAAACACA.

About this clone: The CDR3 extends 3 residues past the end of the read, so its final part is completed from the germline J gene. This chain uses TRBV19 with TRBJ2-1, with 9 bases identical to TRBD1. This CDR3 spans 17 amino acids. Germline-derived CDR1 and CDR2 are LNHDA and SQIVND (reference sequence). V lost 6 bases to trimming and J lost 0 bases; unmatched junction nucleotides: 9. The part of the CDR3 DNA that was read is TGTGCCAGTAGCCGGGGACAGGGTATGAGCTCCTACAATGAG. Translating gives CASSRGQGMSSYNE. The entire CDR3 protein is CASSRGQGMSSYNEQFF.